This T cell receptor beta chain was recovered during a study of HIV-infected patients and healthy controls. Findings of the study overall: In healthy controls, MAIT alpha CDR3s were common; in HIV+ repertoires, severely depleted. Healthy control repertoires had roughly threefold more distinct CDR3s than untreated HIV+ repertoires, and higher Shannon diversity. CDR3 sharing between individuals was lower in HIV-infected patients than in healthy controls.

No cell fractionation was done, so the repertoire covers all unsorted peripheral blood T cells. Alpha and beta constant-region primers primed reverse transcription of about 500 ng RNA. Separate chain-specific third strand synthesis with multiplexing indices produced the alpha and beta libraries. TCRdb reprocessed the 5' RACE reads via MiXCR and lists one record per CDR3 protein. The repertoire holds some 20,000 distinct CDR3 sequences, with 9% to 10% as singletons. The germline V gene encodes CDR1 MNHEY and CDR2 SVGEGT. The CDR3 contains 12 residues. V was clipped by 2 bases and J by 10 bases, with 9 bases between them. This clonotype has just a few counts. Its antigen remains unknown.

This chain connects TRBV6-2 or TRBV6-3 to TRBJ2-1; D is possibly TRBD2 (5 bases). This TCR came from an adult in good health. Specimen: blood. The CDR3 DNA sequence: TGTGCCAGCAGTTACCCTTCTAGCGAGCAGTTCTTC. Residues: CASSYPSSEQFF.